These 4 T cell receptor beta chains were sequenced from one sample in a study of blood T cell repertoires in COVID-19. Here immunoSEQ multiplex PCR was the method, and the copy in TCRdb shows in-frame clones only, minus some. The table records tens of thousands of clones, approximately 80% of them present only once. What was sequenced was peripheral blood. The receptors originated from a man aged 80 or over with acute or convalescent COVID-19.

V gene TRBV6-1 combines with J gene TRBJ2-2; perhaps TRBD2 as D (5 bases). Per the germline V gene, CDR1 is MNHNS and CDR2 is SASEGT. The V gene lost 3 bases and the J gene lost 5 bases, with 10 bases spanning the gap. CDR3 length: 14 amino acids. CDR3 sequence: CASSDRGRTGELFF. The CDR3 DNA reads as TGTGCCAGCAGTGATCGAGGGCGTACCGGGGAGCTGTTTTTT.

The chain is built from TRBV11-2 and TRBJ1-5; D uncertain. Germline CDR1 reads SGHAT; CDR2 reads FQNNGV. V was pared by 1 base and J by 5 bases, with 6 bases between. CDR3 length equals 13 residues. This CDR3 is CASSLVRDQPQHF. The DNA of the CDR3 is TGTGCCAGCAGCTTAGTGCGGGATCAGCCCCAGCATTTT. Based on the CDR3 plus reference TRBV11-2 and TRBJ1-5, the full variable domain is EAGVAQSPRYKIIEKRQSVAFWCNPISGHATLYWYQQILGQGPKLLIQFQNNGVVDDSQLPKDRFSAERLKGVDSTLKIQPAKLEDSAVYLCASSLVRDQPQHFGDGTRLSIL.

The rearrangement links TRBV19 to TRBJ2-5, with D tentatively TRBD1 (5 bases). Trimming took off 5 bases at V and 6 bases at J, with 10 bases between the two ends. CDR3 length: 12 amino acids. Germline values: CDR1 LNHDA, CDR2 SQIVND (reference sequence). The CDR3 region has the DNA TGTGCCAGTAGTCAGGGTGTCCAGACCCAGTACTTC. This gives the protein CASSQGVQTQYF.

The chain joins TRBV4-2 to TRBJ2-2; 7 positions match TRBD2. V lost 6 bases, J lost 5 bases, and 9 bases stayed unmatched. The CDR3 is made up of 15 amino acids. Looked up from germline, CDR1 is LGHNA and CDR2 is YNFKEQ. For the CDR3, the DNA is TGTGCCAGCAGTTCCCGTACTAGCGCTACCGGGGAGCTGTTTTTT. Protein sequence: CASSSRTSATGELFF.